The 8 T cell receptor beta chains listed next were all sequenced from one sample in a study of blood T cell repertoires in COVID-19. Assay used: immunoSEQ multiplex PCR; TCRdb lists only in-frame clones, some missing. This sample has approximately 54,000 clones, with 86% found just once. Sequencing was carried out using peripheral blood. The receptors were sampled from a human donor in a cohort sampled during active COVID-19.

CDR3 in amino acids: CAISERLAGNDEQFF. In nucleotides, the CDR3 is TGTGCCATCAGTGAAAGACTAGCGGGCAACGATGAGCAGTTCTTC. The chain recombines TRBV10-3 with TRBJ2-1; 10 positions agree with TRBD2. Per germline, CDR1 ENHRY and CDR2 SYGVKD. V lost 3 bases and J lost 8; bases outside the gene matches: 7. CDR3 length: 15 residues.

The rearrangement uses TRBV13 and TRBJ2-1; 11 bases agree with TRBD2. The CDR3 has 16 amino acids. Losses at the gene ends were 4 bases for V and 9 bases for J; bases not matched to a gene: 11. CDR1 and CDR2 (germline): PRHDT, FYEKMQ (reference sequence). This CDR3 reads CASSSSSGRAWVEQFF. For the CDR3, the DNA is TGTGCCAGCAGCTCGAGTAGCGGGAGGGCCTGGGTTGAGCAGTTCTTC.

This chain joins TRBV7-9 and TRBJ1-4; D unresolved. Germline-derived CDR1 and CDR2 are SEHNR and FQNEAQ (reference sequence). The CDR3 covers 15 residues. The V gene lost 4 bases and the J gene lost 0 bases, with 9 bases spanning the gap. CDR3 sequence reads: CASSSWAATNEKLFF. CDR3 nucleotide sequence: TGTGCCAGCAGCTCGTGGGCAGCAACTAATGAAAAACTGTTTTTT.

The genes are TRBV10-1 and TRBJ1-2; TRBD1 matches 8 bases. The CDR3 has 14 residues. The germline V gene encodes CDR1 WNHNN and CDR2 SYGVQD (reference sequence). J gave up 4 bases and V 0 bases, and 1 base lay outside the gene matches. CDR3 amino acids: CASSESTGVYGYTF. The CDR3 region has the DNA TGCGCCAGCAGTGAGTCGACAGGGGTCTATGGCTACACCTTC.

This clone was counted only a few times. J is TRBJ1-5 and V is TRBV15; 9 bases are a match to TRBD1. The CDR3 spans 15 residues. V dropped 5 bases and J dropped 5; count of bases not matched to a gene: 7. Germline lookup yields CDR1 LNHNV and CDR2 YYDKDF (reference sequence). CDR3 DNA: TGTGCCACCAGCGATACTGACAGGGGGTATCAGCCCCAGCATTTT. Its translation: CATSDTDRGYQPQHF.

This sequence joins TRBV7-2 and TRBJ2-3; 10 bases are a match to TRBD2. Per germline, CDR1 SGHTA and CDR2 FQGNSA. Trimming at V came to 2 bases and at J to 6 bases, leaving 5 bases not matched to a gene. The CDR3 loop spans 15 amino acids. This CDR3 is CASSLTSGIGDTQYF. CDR3 sequence (DNA): TGTGCCAGCAGCTTAACTAGCGGGATTGGGGATACGCAGTATTTT.

The chain is built from TRBV5-6 and TRBJ2-7; tentative D call: TRBD1 (5 bases). In germline, CDR1 is SGHDT, CDR2 YYEEEE. V was shortened by 2 bases and J by 2 bases, with 11 bases between the two germline ends. The CDR3 has 14 amino acids. CDR3 amino acids: CASSLLDNPYEQYF. Here the CDR3 DNA reads TGTGCCAGCAGCTTATTGGACAACCCCTACGAGCAGTACTTC.

The V gene is TRBV11-2, the J gene TRBJ2-7, with a possible D match to TRBD2 (6 bases). The germline gives CDR1 SGHAT, CDR2 FQNNGV. V dropped 4 bases and J dropped 0 bases, with 25 bases sitting between them. The length of the CDR3 is 19 residues. The DNA of the CDR3 is TGTGCCAGCAGCTCAATCAGGAGCGGGCCGAAAAAAAGCTCCTACGAGCAGTACTTC. It is translated as CASSSIRSGPKKSSYEQYF. The full variable domain, with the rest looked up from reference TRBV11-2 and TRBJ2-7, is EAGVAQSPRYKIIEKRQSVAFWCNPISGHATLYWYQQILGQGPKLLIQFQNNGVVDDSQLPKDRFSAERLKGVDSTLKIQPAKLEDSAVYLCASSSIRSGPKKSSYEQYFGPGTRLTVT.